The T cell receptor (beta chain) under discussion was sequenced for a study of blood T cell repertoires in COVID-19. Study summary: Material from acute and convalescent COVID-19 was sourced from the United States, Italy and Spain.

V shed 4 bases and J 3 bases; nucleotides not matched to a gene: 9. Germline-derived CDR1 and CDR2 are SGHRS and YFSETQ. The CDR3 length is 15 residues. In the case of this clone: This sample also contains other DNA sequences that code for the same CDR3.

Original methodology: Cell counts per sample came from amplifying reference gene primers. Only in-frame clones appear in the TCRdb table, and some are missing; sequencing was by immunoSEQ multiplex PCR. V, J and clone size derive from that table, while D and trimming were established from the DNA sequence. This sample carries fewer than 350,000 clones, about nine tenths of them seen once, and the ten largest clones take 5.2%. Participants reported their clinical history, and cohort assignment relied on those reports. The TCR sequence derives from a man aged 55 to 69 who had recovered from COVID-19. Sequenced input: PBMCs or T cells enriched from blood (not recorded which). The chain carries TRBV5-1 and TRBJ1-1, with 7 bases aligning to TRBD1. CDR3 sequence (DNA): TGCGCCAGCAGCCATAAACAGGGGTCGGACACTGAAGCTTTCTTT. Amino acid sequence: CASSHKQGSDTEAFF. Full variable domain (remainder filled in from reference TRBV5-1 and TRBJ1-1): KAGVTQTPRYLIKTRGQQVTLSCSPISGHRSVSWYQQTPGQGLQFLFEYFSETQRNKGNFPGRFSGRQFSNSRSEMNVSTLELGDSALYLCASSHKQGSDTEAFFGQGTRLTVV.